A selection of T cell receptor beta chains follows, all from one sample in a study of cytomegalovirus exposure and HLA in healthy donors. Some clones are missing from TCRdb's copy, which holds only in-frame ones; the method was immunoSEQ multiplex PCR. The repertoire holds more than 85,000 clones, with roughly three quarters as singletons. Sequencing input: PBMCs. These receptors were collected from a man younger than 45 in good health and CMV-seronegative. CDR3s include the opening cysteine and the closing phenylalanine or tryptophan. Fields, in order: clone size, D gene, V gene, CDR3 protein. D genes are given only for firm matches. A clone size is listed for some rows: how often the clone was seen (once, few, many), or a class if it is expanded.

-,-,TRBV15,CATSRDPDTGGEQYF
few,TRBD1,TRBV11-3,CASSHRDREETQYF
-,TRBD1,TRBV28,CASLTGRTEAFF
-,TRBD2,TRBV6-1,CASSRTSGNNEQFF
few,TRBD2,TRBV4-3,CASSQGLAGASDTQYF
-,-,TRBV6-5,CASRTGSEQYF
-,-,TRBV11-2,CASGAAANTGELFF
-,TRBD2,TRBV15,CATSRDWGLAEETQYF
few,-,TRBV27,CARIQPPMNTEAFF
-,-,TRBV29-1,CSVAYRNTEAFF
-,-,TRBV27,CASSFDRLDYNEQFF
-,TRBD2,TRBV7-2,CASSLGGRGSQYEQFF
-,TRBD1,TRBV5-5,CASRPIDRGVEAFF
once,TRBD2,TRBV5-1,CASSHLSGSSYNEQFF
once,TRBD1,TRBV10-2,CASSGTGGREQYF
few,-,TRBV7-2,CASSRSPGFNEQFF
-,-,TRBV10-3,CAISNPAGVAYEQYF
-,TRBD1,TRBV6-5,CASSRGQLPRRGYTF
-,TRBD2,TRBV6-5,CASSLALAGVGDEQFF
few,TRBD2,TRBV28,CASSRGLAGVEQYF
-,-,TRBV6-1,CASSENRGNYGYTF
once,TRBD1,TRBV6-1,CASSSDRAVYGYTF
-,TRBD1,TRBV7-6,CASSAKDRAGYEQYF
-,-,TRBV4-1,CASSQSEDRSYEQYF
-,-,TRBV6-5,CASSLDSHSNQPQHF
-,TRBD1,TRBV6-5,CASSYGDRVVDTQYF
-,-,TRBV10-3,CAISEDREKLFF
-,TRBD1,TRBV7-9,CASSTTSGQGREKLFF
-,-,TRBV10-3,CAIRDSSFYQETQYF
few,-,TRBV6-5,CAARDSAYNEQFF
-,TRBD2,TRBV15,CATSRMGLADQQFF
few,-,TRBV6-1,CASSEQIATNEKLFF
-,TRBD2,TRBV2,CASSEMSSGTNEQFF
-,-,TRBV7-2,CASSLYHGLADIQYF
-,TRBD2,TRBV9,CASSVGTGTSVYNEQFF
-,TRBD2,TRBV7-2,CASRQDRQRGEQYF
-,TRBD2,TRBV2,CASRNRLAGTTDTQYF
-,TRBD2,TRBV9,CASSVRLAGSTDTQYF